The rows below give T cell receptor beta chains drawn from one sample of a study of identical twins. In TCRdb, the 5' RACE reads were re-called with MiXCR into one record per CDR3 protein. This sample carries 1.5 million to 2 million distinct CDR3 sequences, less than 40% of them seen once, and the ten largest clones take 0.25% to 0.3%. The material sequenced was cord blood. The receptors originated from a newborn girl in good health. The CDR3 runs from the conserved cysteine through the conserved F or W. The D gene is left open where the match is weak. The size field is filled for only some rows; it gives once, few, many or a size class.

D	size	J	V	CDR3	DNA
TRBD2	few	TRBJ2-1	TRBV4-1	CASSLKKGTSGTYNEQFF	TGCGCCAGCAGCCTTAAAAAGGGGACTAGCGGAACCTACAATGAGCAGTTCTTC
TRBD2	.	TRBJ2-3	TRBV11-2	CASSLVRGFGLAGGIHTDTQYF	TGTGCCAGCAGCTTAGTCCGTGGGTTCGGACTAGCGGGGGGTATCCACACAGATACGCAGTATTTT
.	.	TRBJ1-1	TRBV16	CASSLPNRVLFTEAFF	TGTGCCAGCAGCCTACCTAACAGGGTCTTGTTCACTGAAGCTTTCTTT
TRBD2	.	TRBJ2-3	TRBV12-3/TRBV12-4	CASSRSGRRDTQYF	TGTGCCAGCAGCCGAAGCGGGAGGAGGGATACGCAGTATTTT
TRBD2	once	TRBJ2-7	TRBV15	CATYPGLALYEQYF	TGCGCCACTTATCCCGGACTAGCCCTCTACGAGCAGTACTTC
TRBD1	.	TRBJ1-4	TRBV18	CASSPTGGKINEKLFF	TGTGCCAGCTCACCAACAGGGGGAAAAATTAATGAAAAACTGTTTTTT
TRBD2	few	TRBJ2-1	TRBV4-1	CASSQQTIAGGSYNEQFF	TGCGCCAGCAGCCAGCAGACGATAGCGGGAGGGTCCTACAATGAGCAGTTCTTC
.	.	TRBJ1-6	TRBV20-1	CSARPQGSPLHF	TGCAGTGCTAGACCACAGGGAAGTCCCCTCCACTTT
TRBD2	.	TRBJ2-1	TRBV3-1	CASRPAGARYNEQFF	TGTGCCAGCAGGCCAGCGGGAGCGCGGTACAATGAGCAGTTCTTC
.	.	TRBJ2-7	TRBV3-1	CASSHDRYYEQYF	TGTGCCAGCAGCCACGACCGATATTACGAGCAGTACTTC
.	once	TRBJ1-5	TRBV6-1	CASSGQVTSNQPQHF	TGTGCCAGCAGTGGCCAGGTGACTAGCAATCAGCCCCAGCATTTT
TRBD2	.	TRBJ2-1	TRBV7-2	CASSLAPSGRANEQFF	TGTGCCAGCAGCTTAGCCCCTAGCGGGAGGGCTAATGAGCAGTTCTTC
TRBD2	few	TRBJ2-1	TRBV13	CASTTPGGRPYNEQFF	TGTGCCAGCACTACCCCGGGGGGGCGCCCTTACAATGAGCAGTTCTTC
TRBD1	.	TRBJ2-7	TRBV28	CASSLLLGSGQSSYEQYF	TGTGCCAGCAGTTTACTCCTGGGTTCGGGACAGAGCTCCTACGAGCAGTACTTC
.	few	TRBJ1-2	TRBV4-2	CASSQDLSGARYGYTF	TGTGCCAGCAGCCAAGATCTGAGTGGGGCCAGGTATGGCTACACCTTC
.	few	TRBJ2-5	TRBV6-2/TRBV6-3	CASEDGETQYF	TGTGCCAGCGAAGATGGGGAGACCCAGTACTTC
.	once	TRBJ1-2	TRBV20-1	CSARGWGSGYTF	TGCAGTGCAAGAGGGTGGGGCTCTGGCTACACCTTC
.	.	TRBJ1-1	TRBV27	CASSFQGPWRNTEAFF	TGTGCCAGCAGTTTTCAGGGGCCCTGGCGGAACACTGAAGCTTTCTTT
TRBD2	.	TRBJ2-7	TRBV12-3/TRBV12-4	CASIREGLNEQYF	TGTGCCAGCATACGGGAGGGTCTCAATGAGCAGTACTTC
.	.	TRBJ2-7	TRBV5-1	CASSLDGRDRNEQYF	TGCGCCAGCAGCTTGGATGGACGGGATCGGAACGAGCAGTACTTC
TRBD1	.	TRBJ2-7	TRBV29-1	CSVDERDRDEQYF	TGCAGCGTTGACGAACGGGACAGGGACGAGCAGTACTTC
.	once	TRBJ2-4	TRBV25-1	CASSEIGVENIQYF	TGTGCCAGCAGTGAAATTGGCGTGGAAAACATTCAGTACTTC
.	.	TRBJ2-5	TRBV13	CASSQPLGRDIQETQYF	TGTGCCAGCAGCCAACCCCTAGGCCGGGACATCCAAGAGACCCAGTACTTC
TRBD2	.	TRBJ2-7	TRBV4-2	CASSQGRRLAGAHYNEQYF	TGTGCCAGCAGCCAAGGTAGACGACTAGCGGGAGCCCACTACAATGAGCAGTACTTC
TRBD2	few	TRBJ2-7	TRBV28	CASSPPGLGAYEQYF	TGTGCCAGCAGTCCGCCGGGACTAGGGGCCTACGAGCAGTACTTC
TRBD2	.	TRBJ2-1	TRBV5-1	CASIPLLSGTHNEQFF	TGCGCCAGCATCCCCCTACTTAGCGGGACCCACAATGAGCAGTTCTTC
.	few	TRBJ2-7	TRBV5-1	CASSLTGWSYEQYF	TGCGCCAGCAGCTTGACAGGATGGTCCTACGAGCAGTACTTC
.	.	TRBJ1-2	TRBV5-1	CASSLGADRNYGYTF	TGCGCCAGCAGCTTGGGGGCAGACCGTAACTATGGCTACACCTTC
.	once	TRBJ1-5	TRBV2	CASRQNRVQPQHF	TGTGCCAGCAGGCAGAACAGGGTTCAGCCCCAGCATTTT
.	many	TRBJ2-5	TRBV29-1	CSVTGLYFGETQYF	.
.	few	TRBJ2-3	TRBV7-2	CASSFDFLLDTQYF	TGTGCCAGCAGCTTTGACTTCCTGCTAGATACGCAGTATTTT
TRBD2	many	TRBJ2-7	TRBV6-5	CASSSSGIYEQYF	TGTGCCAGCAGTTCTAGCGGAATTTACGAGCAGTACTTC
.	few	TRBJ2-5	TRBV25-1	CASSESRKGSQETQYF	TGTGCCAGCAGTGAATCAAGAAAGGGGTCCCAAGAGACCCAGTACTTC
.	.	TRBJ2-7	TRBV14	CASSQGGLQSYEQYF	TGTGCCAGCAGCCAAGGTGGACTGCAATCCTACGAGCAGTACTTC
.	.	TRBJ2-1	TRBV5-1	CASSQGGAHEQFF	TGCGCCAGCAGTCAAGGGGGGGCCCATGAGCAGTTCTTC
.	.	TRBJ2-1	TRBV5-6	CASSFYRPGSYNEQFF	TGTGCCAGCAGCTTCTACCGCCCGGGTTCTTACAATGAGCAGTTCTTC
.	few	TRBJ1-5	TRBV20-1	CSARDHREAQHF	TGCAGTGCTAGAGATCACAGGGAAGCCCAGCATTTT
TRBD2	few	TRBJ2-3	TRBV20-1	CSANPTSAGDTQYF	TGCAGTGCTAACCCAACTAGCGCTGGAGATACGCAGTATTTT
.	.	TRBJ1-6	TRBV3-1	CASSGTLDNSPLHF	TGTGCCAGCAGCGGGACGCTCGATAATTCACCCCTCCACTTT
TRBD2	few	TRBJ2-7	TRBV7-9	CASSFIAGVTYEQYF	TGTGCCAGCAGCTTTATAGCGGGAGTTACCTACGAGCAGTACTTC
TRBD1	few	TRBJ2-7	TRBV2	CAREDRNTYEQYF	TGTGCCAGAGAGGACAGGAACACCTACGAGCAGTACTTC
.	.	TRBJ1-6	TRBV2	CASREGDSPLHF	TGTGCCAGCAGGGAAGGGGATTCACCCCTCCACTTT
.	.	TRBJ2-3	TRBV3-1	CASSRLNTQYF	TGTGCCAGCAGCCGCCTGAATACGCAGTATTTT
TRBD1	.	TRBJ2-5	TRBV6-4	CASRRGQGNEQYF	TGTGCCAGCAGGCGGGGACAGGGCAATGAGCAGTACTTC
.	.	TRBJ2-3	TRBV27	CASSSGFRESGTDTQYF	TGTGCCAGCAGTTCAGGGTTCCGGGAATCAGGGACAGATACGCAGTATTTT
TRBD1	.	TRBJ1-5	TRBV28	CARVGTGVQPQHF	TGTGCCAGGGTCGGGACAGGGGTTCAGCCCCAGCATTTT
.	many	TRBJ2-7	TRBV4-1	CASSQAFAGVMREQYF	TGCGCCAGCAGCCAAGCATTTGCAGGGGTGATGCGTGAGCAGTACTTC
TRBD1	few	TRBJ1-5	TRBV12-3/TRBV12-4	CASRGTGAGNQPQHF	TGTGCCAGCAGGGGGACAGGGGCCGGCAATCAGCCCCAGCATTTT
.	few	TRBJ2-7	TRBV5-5	CASTSGTSSSYEQYF	TGTGCCAGCACCTCCGGGACCTCCAGCTCCTACGAGCAGTACTTC
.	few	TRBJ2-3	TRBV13	CASSPPRAATDTQYF	TGTGCCAGCAGCCCCCCCCGAGCAGCTACAGATACGCAGTATTTT
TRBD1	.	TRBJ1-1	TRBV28	CASTYPSRGQPEAFF	TGTGCCAGCACTTATCCGTCCAGGGGGCAGCCTGAAGCTTTCTTT
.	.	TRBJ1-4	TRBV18	CASSTTAGTNEKLFF	TGTGCCAGCTCGACAACTGCCGGGACAAATGAAAAACTGTTTTTT
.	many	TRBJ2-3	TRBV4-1	CASSQERGTDTQYF	TGTGCCAGCAGCCAAGAGAGGGGGACAGATACGCAGTATTTT
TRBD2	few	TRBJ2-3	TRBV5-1	CASKKLAGNTDTQYF	TGCGCCAGCAAGAAACTAGCGGGGAACACAGATACGCAGTATTTT
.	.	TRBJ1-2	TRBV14	CASSPHVRGRNYGYTF	TGTGCCAGCAGCCCTCATGTCAGGGGTCGTAACTATGGCTACACCTTC
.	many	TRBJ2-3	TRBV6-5	CASSFRWGRTDTQYF	TGTGCCAGCAGTTTCCGTTGGGGACGAACAGATACGCAGTATTTT
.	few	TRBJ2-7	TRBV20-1	CSADWDTSYEQYF	TGCAGTGCTGATTGGGACACCTCCTACGAGCAGTACTTC
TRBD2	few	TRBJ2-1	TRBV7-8	CASSSKVGTSANNEQFF	TGTGCCAGCAGCTCTAAAGTGGGGACTAGCGCCAACAATGAGCAGTTCTTC
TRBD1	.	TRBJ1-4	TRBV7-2	CASSLQGQGPNEKLFF	TGTGCCAGCAGCTTACAGGGACAGGGGCCTAATGAAAAACTGTTTTTT